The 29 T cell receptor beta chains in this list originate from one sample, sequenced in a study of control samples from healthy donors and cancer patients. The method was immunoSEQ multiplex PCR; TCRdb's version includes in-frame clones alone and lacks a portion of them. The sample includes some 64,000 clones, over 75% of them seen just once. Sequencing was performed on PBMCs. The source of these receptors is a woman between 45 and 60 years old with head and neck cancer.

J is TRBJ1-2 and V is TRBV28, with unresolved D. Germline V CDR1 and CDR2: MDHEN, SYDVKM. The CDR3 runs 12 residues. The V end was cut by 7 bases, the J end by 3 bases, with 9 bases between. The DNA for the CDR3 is TGTGCCAGCAAGACGGGTTACTATGGCTACACCTTC. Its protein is CASKTGYYGYTF.

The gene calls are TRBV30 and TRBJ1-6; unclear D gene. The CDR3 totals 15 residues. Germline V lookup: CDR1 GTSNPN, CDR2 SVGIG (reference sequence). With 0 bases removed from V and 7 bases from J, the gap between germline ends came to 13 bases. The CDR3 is CAWSVVGLGNSPLHF. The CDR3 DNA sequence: TGTGCCTGGAGTGTAGTAGGACTGGGAAATTCACCCCTCCACTTT.

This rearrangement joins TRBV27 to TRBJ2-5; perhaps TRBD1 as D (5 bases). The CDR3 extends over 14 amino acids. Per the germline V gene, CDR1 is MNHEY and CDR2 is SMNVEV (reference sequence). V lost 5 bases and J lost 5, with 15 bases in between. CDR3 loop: CASSTDTFSETQYF. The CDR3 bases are TGTGCCAGCAGTACGGACACTTTCTCGGAGACCCAGTACTTC.

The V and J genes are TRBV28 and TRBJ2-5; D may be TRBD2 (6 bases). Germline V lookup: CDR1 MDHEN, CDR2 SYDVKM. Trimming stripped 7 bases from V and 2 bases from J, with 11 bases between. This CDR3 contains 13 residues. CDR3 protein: CASTLGGQETQYF. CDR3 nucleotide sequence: TGTGCCAGCACCTTGGGGGGTCAAGAGACCCAGTACTTC.

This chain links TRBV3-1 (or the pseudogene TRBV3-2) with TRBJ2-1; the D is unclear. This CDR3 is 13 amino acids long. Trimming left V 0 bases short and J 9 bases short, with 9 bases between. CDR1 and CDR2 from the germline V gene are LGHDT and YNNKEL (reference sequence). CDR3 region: CASSQDGLREQFF. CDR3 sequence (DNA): TGTGCCAGCAGCCAAGACGGGCTGCGTGAGCAGTTCTTC.

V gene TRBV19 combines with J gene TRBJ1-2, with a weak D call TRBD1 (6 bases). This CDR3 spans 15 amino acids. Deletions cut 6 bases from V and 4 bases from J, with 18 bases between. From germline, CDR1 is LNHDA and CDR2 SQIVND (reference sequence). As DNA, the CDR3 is TGTGCCAGTAGCACCGGGGGGGGCGGAAGCTATGGCTACACCTTC. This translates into CASSTGGGGSYGYTF.

The CDR3 sequence: CASSPRTGGDQPQHF. The CDR3 bases are TGTGCCAGCAGTCCTCGCACAGGGGGGGATCAGCCCCAGCATTTT. The chain joins TRBV6-5 to TRBJ1-5; 8 bases align to TRBD1. The V segment lost 5 bases and the J segment 5 bases; nucleotides outside the gene matches: 8. CDR1 and CDR2 (germline): MNHEY, SVGAGI. CDR3 length equals 15 residues.

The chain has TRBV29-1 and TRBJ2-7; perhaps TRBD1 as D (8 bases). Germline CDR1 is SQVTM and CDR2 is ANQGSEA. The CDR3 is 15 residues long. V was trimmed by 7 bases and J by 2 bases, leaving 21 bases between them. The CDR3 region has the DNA TGCAGCGCCCACAGGGGGGGAAATCCTCCCTACGAGCAGTACTTC. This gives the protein CSAHRGGNPPYEQYF.

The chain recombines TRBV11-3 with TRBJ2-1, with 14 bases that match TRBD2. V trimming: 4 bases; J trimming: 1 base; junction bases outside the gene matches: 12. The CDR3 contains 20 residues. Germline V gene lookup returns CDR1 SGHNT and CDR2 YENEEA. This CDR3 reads CASSSPSTSGGAGSYNEQFF. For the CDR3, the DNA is TGTGCCAGCAGCTCCCCCTCGACTAGCGGGGGGGCCGGATCCTACAATGAGCAGTTCTTC.

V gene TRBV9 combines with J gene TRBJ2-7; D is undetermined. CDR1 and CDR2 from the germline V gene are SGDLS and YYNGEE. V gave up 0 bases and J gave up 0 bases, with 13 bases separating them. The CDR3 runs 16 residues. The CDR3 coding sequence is TGTGCCAGCAGCGTAGGATGGGCAGCACTCTCCTACGAGCAGTACTTC. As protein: CASSVGWAALSYEQYF.

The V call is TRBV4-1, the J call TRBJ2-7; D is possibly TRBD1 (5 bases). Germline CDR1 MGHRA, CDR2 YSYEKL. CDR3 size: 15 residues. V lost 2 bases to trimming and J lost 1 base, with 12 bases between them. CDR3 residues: CASSQQGERSYEQYF. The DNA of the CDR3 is TGCGCCAGCAGCCAACAAGGGGAACGGTCCTACGAGCAGTACTTC.

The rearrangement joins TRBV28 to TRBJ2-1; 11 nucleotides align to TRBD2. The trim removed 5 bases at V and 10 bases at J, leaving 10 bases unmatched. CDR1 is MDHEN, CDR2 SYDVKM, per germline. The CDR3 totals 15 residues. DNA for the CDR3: TGTGCCAGCAGTCAAAGTTTGCTAGCGGGGGGCGAGCAGTTCTTC. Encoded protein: CASSQSLLAGGEQFF.

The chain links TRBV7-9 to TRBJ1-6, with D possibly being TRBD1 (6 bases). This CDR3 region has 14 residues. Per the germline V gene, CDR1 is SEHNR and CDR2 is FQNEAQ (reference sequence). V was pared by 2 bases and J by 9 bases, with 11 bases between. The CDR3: CASSLMGGGSPLHF. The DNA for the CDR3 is TGTGCCAGCAGCTTAATGGGGGGCGGTTCACCCCTCCACTTT.

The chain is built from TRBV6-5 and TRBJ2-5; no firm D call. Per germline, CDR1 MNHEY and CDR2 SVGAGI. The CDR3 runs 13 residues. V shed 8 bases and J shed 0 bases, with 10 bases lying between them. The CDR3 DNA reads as TGTGCCAGCGGATCTGGGGACCAAGAGACCCAGTACTTC. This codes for CASGSGDQETQYF.

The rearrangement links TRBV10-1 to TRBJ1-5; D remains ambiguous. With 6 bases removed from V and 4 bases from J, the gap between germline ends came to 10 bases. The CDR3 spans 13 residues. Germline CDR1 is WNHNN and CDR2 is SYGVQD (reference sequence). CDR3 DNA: TGCGCCAGCAGCGAGGGCCCGAATCAGCCCCAGCATTTT. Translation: CASSEGPNQPQHF.

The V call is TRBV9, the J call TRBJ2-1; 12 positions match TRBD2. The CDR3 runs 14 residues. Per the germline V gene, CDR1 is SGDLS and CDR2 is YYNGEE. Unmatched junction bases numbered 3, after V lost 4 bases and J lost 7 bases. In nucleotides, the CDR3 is TGTGCCAGCAGCCCCGGACTAGCGGGGAATGAGCAGTTCTTC. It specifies CASSPGLAGNEQFF. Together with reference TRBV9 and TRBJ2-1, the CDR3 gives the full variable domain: DSGVTQTPKHLITATGQRVTLRCSPRSGDLSVYWYQQSLDQGLQFLIQYYNGEERAKGNILERFSAQQFPDLHSELNLSSLELGDSALYFCASSPGLAGNEQFFGPGTRLTVL.

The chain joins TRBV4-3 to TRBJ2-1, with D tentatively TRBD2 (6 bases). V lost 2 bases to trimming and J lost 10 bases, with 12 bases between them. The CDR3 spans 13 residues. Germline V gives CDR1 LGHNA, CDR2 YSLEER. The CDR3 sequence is CASSQLRGREQFF. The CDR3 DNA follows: TGCGCCAGCAGCCAACTCCGGGGGAGGGAGCAGTTCTTC.

The CDR3 nucleotides read TGTGCCATCAGTGGGACAGGGACCCCCAATCAGCCCCAGCATTTT. Encoded protein: CAISGTGTPNQPQHF. The chain uses TRBV10-3 and TRBJ1-5, with TRBD1 matching over 8 bases. Germline V CDR1 and CDR2: ENHRY, SYGVKD. J gave up 3 bases and V 4 bases, and 5 bases lay outside the gene matches. This CDR3 is built from 15 residues.

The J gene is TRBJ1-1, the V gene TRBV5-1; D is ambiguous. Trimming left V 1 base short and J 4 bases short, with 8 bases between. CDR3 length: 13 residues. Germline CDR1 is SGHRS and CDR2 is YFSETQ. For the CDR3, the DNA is TGCGCCAGCAGCTTGAGGTCAGGCACTGAAGCTTTCTTT. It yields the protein CASSLRSGTEAFF.

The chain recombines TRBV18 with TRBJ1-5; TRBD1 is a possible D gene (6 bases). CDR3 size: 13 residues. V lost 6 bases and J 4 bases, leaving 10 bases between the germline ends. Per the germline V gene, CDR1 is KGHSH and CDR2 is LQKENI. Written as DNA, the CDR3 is TGTGCCAGCTCCAGGGGCGGTAATCAGCCCCAGCATTTT. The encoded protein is CASSRGGNQPQHF.

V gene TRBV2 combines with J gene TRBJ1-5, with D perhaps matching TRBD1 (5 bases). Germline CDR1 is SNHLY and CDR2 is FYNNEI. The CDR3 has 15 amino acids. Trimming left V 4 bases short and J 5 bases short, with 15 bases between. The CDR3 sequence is CASSGGEGDYQPQHF. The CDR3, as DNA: TGTGCCAGCAGTGGAGGTGAAGGGGACTATCAGCCCCAGCATTTT.

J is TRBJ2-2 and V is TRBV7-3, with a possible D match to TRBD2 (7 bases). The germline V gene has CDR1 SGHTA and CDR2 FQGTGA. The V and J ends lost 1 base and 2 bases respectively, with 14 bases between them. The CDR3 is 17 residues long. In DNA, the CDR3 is TGTGCCAGCAGCTTAAAGCCGGGGGGCGGTAACACCGGGGAGCTGTTTTTT. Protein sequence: CASSLKPGGGNTGELFF. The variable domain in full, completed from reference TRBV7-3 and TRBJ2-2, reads GAGVSQTPSNKVTEKGKYVELRCDPISGHTALYWYRQSLGQGPEFLIYFQGTGAADDSGLPNDRFFAVRPEGSVSTLKIQRTERGDSAVYLCASSLKPGGGNTGELFFGEGSRLTVL.

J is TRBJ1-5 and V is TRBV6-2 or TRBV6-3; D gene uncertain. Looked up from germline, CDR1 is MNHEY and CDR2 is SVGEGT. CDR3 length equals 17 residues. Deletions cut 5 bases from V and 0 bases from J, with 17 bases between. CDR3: CASSLHLGWSSNQPQHF. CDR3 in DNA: TGTGCCAGCAGTCTACATTTGGGTTGGTCTAGCAATCAGCCCCAGCATTTT.

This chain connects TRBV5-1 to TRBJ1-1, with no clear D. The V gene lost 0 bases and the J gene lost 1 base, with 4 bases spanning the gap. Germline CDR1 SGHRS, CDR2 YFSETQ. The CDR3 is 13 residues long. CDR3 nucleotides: TGCGCCAGCAGCTTGGAAGGGAACACTGAAGCTTTCTTT. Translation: CASSLEGNTEAFF.

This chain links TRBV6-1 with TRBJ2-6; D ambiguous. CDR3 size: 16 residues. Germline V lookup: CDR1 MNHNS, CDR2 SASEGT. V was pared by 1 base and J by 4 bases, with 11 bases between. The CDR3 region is CASSEGQADGANVLTF. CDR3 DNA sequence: TGTGCCAGCAGTGAAGGGCAGGCGGACGGGGCCAACGTCCTGACTTTC.

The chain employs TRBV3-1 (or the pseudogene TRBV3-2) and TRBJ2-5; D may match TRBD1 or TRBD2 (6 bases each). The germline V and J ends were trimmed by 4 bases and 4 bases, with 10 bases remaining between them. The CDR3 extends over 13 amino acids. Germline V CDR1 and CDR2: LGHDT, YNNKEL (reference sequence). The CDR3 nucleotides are TGTGCCAGCAGCCGGGGGGCGGGAGAGACCCAGTACTTC. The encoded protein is CASSRGAGETQYF.

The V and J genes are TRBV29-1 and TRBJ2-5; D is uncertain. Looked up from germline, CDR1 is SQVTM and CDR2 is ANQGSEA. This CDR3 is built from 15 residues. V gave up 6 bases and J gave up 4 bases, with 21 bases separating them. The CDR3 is CSVKDGRARSETQYF. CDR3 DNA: TGCAGCGTGAAGGACGGTCGGGCACGTTCAGAGACCCAGTACTTC.

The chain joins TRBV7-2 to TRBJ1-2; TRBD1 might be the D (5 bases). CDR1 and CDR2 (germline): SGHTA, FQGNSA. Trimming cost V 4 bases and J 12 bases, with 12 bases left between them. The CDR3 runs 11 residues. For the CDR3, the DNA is TGTGCCAGCAGCTCGGGACCGACCCACACCTTC. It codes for CASSSGPTHTF.

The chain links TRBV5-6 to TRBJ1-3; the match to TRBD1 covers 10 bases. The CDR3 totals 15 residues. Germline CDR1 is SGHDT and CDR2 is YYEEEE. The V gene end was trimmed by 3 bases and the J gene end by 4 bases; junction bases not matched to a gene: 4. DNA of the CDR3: TGTGCCAGCAGCTACGGGACAGGGGTCGGAAACACCATATATTTT. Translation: CASSYGTGVGNTIYF.